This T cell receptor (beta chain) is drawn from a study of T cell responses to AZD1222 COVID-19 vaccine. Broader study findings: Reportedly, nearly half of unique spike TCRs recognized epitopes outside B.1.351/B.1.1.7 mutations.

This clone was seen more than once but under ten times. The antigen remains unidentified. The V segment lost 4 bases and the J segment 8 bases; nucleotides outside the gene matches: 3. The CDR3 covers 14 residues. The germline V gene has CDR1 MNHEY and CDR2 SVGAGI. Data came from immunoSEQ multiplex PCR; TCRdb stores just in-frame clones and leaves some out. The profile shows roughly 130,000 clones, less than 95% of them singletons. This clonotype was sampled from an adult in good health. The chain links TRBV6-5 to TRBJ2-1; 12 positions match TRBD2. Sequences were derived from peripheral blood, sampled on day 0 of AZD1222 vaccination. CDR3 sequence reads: CASSWGTSGYEQFF. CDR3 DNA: TGTGCCAGCAGTTGGGGGACTAGCGGGTATGAGCAGTTCTTC.